These T cell receptor beta chains were read from a single sample in a study of beta chain features in type 1 diabetes. Using immunoSEQ multiplex PCR, the repertoire was profiled, and TCRdb retains in-frame clones only, with some absent. This sample has around 650,000 clones, with roughly an eighth found just once. The specimen was naive CD4+ T cells from blood. The receptor set was obtained from a man younger than 40 with type 1 diabetes. The CDR3 runs from the conserved cysteine through the conserved F or W. The D gene is left open where the match is weak. Size values are once, few and many counts, or a class for expanded clones, and some rows have none.

v_gene	j_gene	abundance	d_gene	CDR3aa	CDR3nt
TRBV11-3	TRBJ2-2	few	TRBD1	CASSSRTGGTGELFF	TGTGCCAGCAGCTCCCGGACAGGGGGTACCGGGGAGCTGTTTTTT
TRBV5-1	TRBJ2-5	NA	NA	CASSSTGGLETQYF	TGCGCCAGCAGCTCGACTGGGGGATTAGAGACCCAGTACTTC
TRBV7-9	TRBJ1-1	few	NA	CASSLGRQEGEAFF	TGTGCCAGCAGCTTAGGGCGGCAGGAGGGGGAAGCTTTCTTT
TRBV28	TRBJ2-7	NA	NA	CASSPPVTYEQYF	TGTGCCAGCAGTCCGCCGGTTACCTACGAGCAGTACTTC
TRBV12-5	TRBJ1-6	few	NA	CASGLVSIGNSPLHF	TGTGCTAGTGGTTTGGTCTCCATAGGTAATTCACCCCTCCACTTT
TRBV7-2	TRBJ2-1	NA	NA	CASSLVTEYNEQFF	TGTGCCAGCAGCTTGGTGACAGAATACAATGAGCAGTTCTTC
TRBV11-2	TRBJ2-7	few	NA	CASSLVQGNYEQYF	TGTGCCAGCAGCTTAGTCCAGGGGAACTACGAGCAGTACTTC
TRBV5-4	TRBJ2-1	few	TRBD1	CASSLERQGLVEQFF	TGTGCCAGCAGCTTGGAGCGACAGGGGTTGGTGGAGCAGTTCTTC
TRBV6-5	TRBJ2-5	NA	NA	CASSYSPGSEETQYF	TGTGCCAGCAGTTACTCTCCCGGGTCCGAAGAGACCCAGTACTTC
TRBV6-5	TRBJ1-2	few	NA	CASSYSADFHYGYTF	TGTGCCAGCAGTTACTCGGCGGATTTCCACTATGGCTACACCTTC
TRBV5-6	TRBJ1-5	few	TRBD1	CASSYTGGNQPQHF	TGTGCCAGCAGCTATACAGGGGGGAATCAGCCCCAGCATTTT
TRBV5-6	TRBJ1-1	few	NA	CASSLSSSGHMNTEAFF	TGTGCCAGCAGCTTGAGCTCCAGCGGACATATGAACACTGAAGCTTTCTTT
TRBV30	TRBJ1-5	few	NA	CAWSALEGYQPQHF	TGTGCCTGGAGTGCCTTGGAGGGGTATCAGCCCCAGCATTTT
TRBV4-1	TRBJ2-5	NA	TRBD1	CASSQGGTGGETQYF	TGCGCCAGCAGCCAAGGCGGGACAGGGGGGGAGACCCAGTACTTC
TRBV7-3	TRBJ2-5	NA	TRBD2	CASSLSSGGRETQYF	TGTGCCAGCAGCTTATCCAGCGGGGGACGGGAGACCCAGTACTTC
TRBV7-9	TRBJ2-3	NA	NA	CASSSTGTDTQYF	TGTGCCAGCAGCTCTACAGGCACAGATACGCAGTATTTT
TRBV18	TRBJ2-5	few	NA	CASSPAEETQYF	TGTGCCAGCTCACCGGCAGAAGAGACCCAGTACTTC
TRBV7-2	TRBJ2-3	NA	NA	CASSSLYGTDTQYF	TGTGCCAGCAGCTCCCTCTACGGGACAGATACGCAGTATTTT
TRBV7-6	TRBJ1-4	NA	NA	CASSSLLGRRGEKLFF	TGTGCCAGCAGCTCTCTTCTCGGGCGGCGGGGTGAAAAACTGTTTTTT
TRBV9	TRBJ2-5	NA	TRBD2	CASSVGEVAGETQYF	TGTGCCAGCAGCGTAGGGGAGGTAGCGGGCGAGACCCAGTACTTC
TRBV5-1	TRBJ2-5	NA	TRBD1	CASSLVGQIQETQYF	TGCGCCAGCAGCTTAGTGGGACAGATCCAAGAGACCCAGTACTTC
TRBV9	TRBJ2-5	NA	TRBD2	CASLGSERGQPQETQYF	TGTGCCAGCCTAGGGTCGGAGCGGGGGCAACCCCAAGAGACCCAGTACTTC
TRBV25-1	TRBJ1-4	NA	NA	CASSEYEGANEKLFF	TGTGCCAGCAGTGAATATGAGGGGGCTAATGAAAAACTGTTTTTT
TRBV7-2	TRBJ2-5	NA	TRBD2	CASSLVGAGLGETQYF	TGTGCCAGCAGCTTAGTGGGAGCGGGGCTGGGAGAGACCCAGTACTTC
TRBV7-6	TRBJ2-1	few	TRBD2	CASSWGSSGSSYNEQFF	TGTGCCAGCAGCTGGGGCTCTAGCGGGAGCTCCTACAATGAGCAGTTCTTC
TRBV15	TRBJ2-2	NA	NA	CATSRDKQGGLFF	TGTGCCACCAGCAGAGATAAACAGGGAGGGCTGTTTTTT
TRBV7-8	TRBJ2-7	NA	NA	CASSPQVGAHYEQYF	TGTGCCAGCAGCCCCCAAGTGGGGGCACACTACGAGCAGTACTTC
TRBV2	TRBJ1-4	NA	NA	CASSARATNEKLFF	TGTGCCAGCAGTGCGAGGGCAACTAATGAAAAACTGTTTTTT